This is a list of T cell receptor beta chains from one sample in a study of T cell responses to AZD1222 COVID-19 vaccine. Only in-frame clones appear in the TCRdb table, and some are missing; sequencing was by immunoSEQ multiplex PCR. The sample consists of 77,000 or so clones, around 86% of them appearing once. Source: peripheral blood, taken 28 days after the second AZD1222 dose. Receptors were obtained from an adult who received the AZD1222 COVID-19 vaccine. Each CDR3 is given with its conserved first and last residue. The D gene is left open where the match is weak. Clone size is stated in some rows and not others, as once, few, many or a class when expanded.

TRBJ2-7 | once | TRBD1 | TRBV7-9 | CASSFAGTGGHEQYF | TGTGCCAGCAGTTTCGCCGGGACAGGGGGCCACGAGCAGTACTTC
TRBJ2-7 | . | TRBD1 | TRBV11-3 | CASSTGGYEQYF | TGTGCCAGCAGTACAGGGGGCTACGAGCAGTACTTC
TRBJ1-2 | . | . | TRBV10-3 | CALQQQGAHGGYTF | TGTGCCCTCCAACAGCAGGGAGCCCACGGTGGCTACACCTTC
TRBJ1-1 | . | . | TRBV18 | CASSPGNTEAFF | TGTGCCAGCTCACCAGGTAACACTGAAGCTTTCTTT
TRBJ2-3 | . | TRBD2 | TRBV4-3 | CASSQTIGGGTDTQYF | TGCGCCAGCAGCCAGACGATTGGCGGGGGTACAGATACGCAGTATTTT
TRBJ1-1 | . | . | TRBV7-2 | CASSSRQTRVNTEAFF | TGTGCCAGCAGCTCACGACAGACTAGGGTGAACACTGAAGCTTTCTTT
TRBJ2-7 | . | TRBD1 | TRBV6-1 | CASSEFRGGPYEQYF | TGTGCCAGCAGTGAATTTAGAGGGGGCCCTTACGAGCAGTACTTC
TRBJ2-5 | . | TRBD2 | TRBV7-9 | CASSSSPGTSGQETQYF | TGTGCCAGCAGCTCTAGCCCGGGGACTAGCGGGCAAGAGACCCAGTACTTC
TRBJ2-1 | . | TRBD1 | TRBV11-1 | CASSPGQGVSEQFF | TGTGCCAGCAGCCCGGGACAGGGTGTCAGTGAGCAGTTCTTC
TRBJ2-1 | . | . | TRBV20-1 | CSASWGGLENEQFF | TGCAGTGCTAGTTGGGGGGGGCTGGAAAATGAGCAGTTCTTC
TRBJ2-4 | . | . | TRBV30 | CAWSLAPRGKNIQYF | TGTGCCTGGAGCCTGGCCCCCCGAGGCAAAAACATTCAGTACTTC
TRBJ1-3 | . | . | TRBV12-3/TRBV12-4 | CASSLTGRDTIYF | TGTGCCAGCAGTTTAACGGGTCGGGACACCATATATTTT
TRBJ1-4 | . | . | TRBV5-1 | CASSRAPRGEKLFF | TGCGCCAGCAGCCGGGCCCCCCGGGGCGAAAAACTGTTTTTT